The 10 T cell receptor beta chains below come from one sample, sequenced in a study of beta chain features in type 1 diabetes. The whole isolated RNA underwent reverse transcription, so sequencing captured expressed TCRB transcripts. Repertoires were generated with immunoSEQ multiplex PCR, while TCRdb's copy carries only in-frame clones and drops some. The sample includes roughly 500,000 clones, around 28% of them seen just once. The material sequenced was naive CD4+ T cells from blood. Source of these receptors: a man aged 18 to 30 in good health.

The J gene is TRBJ1-5, the V gene TRBV2, with D uncertain. The CDR3 has 11 amino acids. V dropped 4 bases and J dropped 7 bases, with 5 bases sitting between them. Germline V CDR1 and CDR2: SNHLY, FYNNEI. Here the CDR3 DNA reads TGTGCCAGCAGTGTTTCGCAGCCCCAGCATTTT. It codes for CASSVSQPQHF.

In its sample, this clone was seen a few times. CDR3 protein: CAWSTDFSGANVLTF. CDR3 nucleotides: TGTGCCTGGAGCACAGATTTCTCTGGGGCCAACGTCCTGACTTTC. The V call is TRBV30, the J call TRBJ2-6; D ambiguous. CDR1 and CDR2 from the germline V gene are GTSNPN and SVGIG (reference sequence). This CDR3 is 15 amino acids long. The V gene lost 3 bases and the J gene lost 0 bases, with 9 bases spanning the gap.

The chain carries TRBV2 and TRBJ2-7, with TRBD1 matching over 9 bases. Trimming removed 7 bases from V and 1 base from J; junction bases left unmatched: 8. Germline lookup yields CDR1 SNHLY and CDR2 FYNNEI. The CDR3 has 15 amino acids. CDR3 nucleotides: TGTGCCAGCACCTCGCCGGGACAGGGATCCTACGAGCAGTACTTC. It yields the protein CASTSPGQGSYEQYF.

V and J are TRBV18 and TRBJ2-7, with 10 bases that match TRBD2. This CDR3 spans 15 amino acids. V dropped 0 bases and J dropped 2; count of bases not matched to a gene: 1. The germline V gene encodes CDR1 KGHSH and CDR2 LQKENI. The CDR3 bases are TGTGCCAGCTCACCACCGGGACTAGCGACCTACGAGCAGTACTTC. Its protein product is CASSPPGLATYEQYF.

This sequence joins TRBV27 and TRBJ2-4; 7 bases align to TRBD2. With 6 bases clipped from V and 3 bases from J, the junction kept 8 bases outside the gene matches. This CDR3 comprises 15 residues. From germline, CDR1 is MNHEY and CDR2 SMNVEV (reference sequence). The chain's CDR3 is CASSVALAVKNIQYF. CDR3 nucleotide sequence: TGTGCCAGCAGCGTAGCGCTAGCGGTCAAAAACATTCAGTACTTC.

This chain links TRBV29-1 with TRBJ2-7, with D unresolved. CDR1 and CDR2 from the germline V gene are SQVTM and ANQGSEA. The CDR3 runs 13 residues. Trimming stripped 3 bases from V and 1 base from J, with 10 bases between. The CDR3 DNA reads TGCAGCGTTGACGTCGGACGGTCCTACGAGCAGTACTTC. It specifies CSVDVGRSYEQYF.

The chain joins TRBV2 to TRBJ1-4; a weak D match, TRBD1 (6 bases). Trimming stripped 3 bases from V and 15 bases from J, with 11 bases between. The CDR3 spans 11 residues. Germline CDR1 reads SNHLY; CDR2 reads FYNNEI. CDR3 coding DNA: TGTGCCAGCAGTGATGGGACAAAGGTGTTTTTT. Translating it yields CASSDGTKVFF.

This chain links TRBV29-1 with TRBJ2-1; D is perhaps TRBD2 (6 bases). CDR3 length equals 16 residues. The germline CDR1 and CDR2 sequences are SQVTM and ANQGSEA. The germline V and J ends were trimmed by 6 bases and 9 bases, with 27 bases remaining between them. CDR3 nucleotides: TGCAGCGTAACCCCCCTCGGCCTAGCGATCCTCGTTGAGCAGTTCTTC. Its translation: CSVTPLGLAILVEQFF.

This clone showed up just a few times. The chain recombines TRBV30 with TRBJ1-2; D is perhaps TRBD1 (6 bases). V shed 2 bases and J shed 8 bases, with 12 bases lying between them. The CDR3 length is 12 residues. Germline CDR1 is GTSNPN and CDR2 is SVGIG (reference sequence). This chain's CDR3 is CAWSSSTGGYTF. In DNA, the CDR3 is TGTGCCTGGAGTTCTTCGACAGGCGGCTACACCTTC.

With regard to this clone: Other DNA sequences in the sample encode the same CDR3. The chain joins TRBV29-1 to TRBJ2-3, with D unresolved. V dropped 0 bases and J dropped 3 bases, with 7 bases sitting between them. Germline CDR1 and CDR2: SQVTM and ANQGSEA. CDR3 length: 13 amino acids. In nucleotides, the CDR3 is TGCAGCGTTGAAGAAGGATCGACAGATACGCAGTATTTT. Encoded protein: CSVEEGSTDTQYF.